The 8 T cell receptor beta chains listed next were all sequenced from one sample in a study of T cell responses to AZD1222 COVID-19 vaccine listed by TCRdb under 2021. Preparation of the library involved the immunoSEQ multiplex PCR assay. TCRdb mirrors the immuneACCESS table, restricted to in-frame sequences. Some clones are absent from its copies; in checked studies, under half trace to an unresolved V gene, and the reason for the others is unknown. The sample contains about 150,000 clones, around 94% of them found a single time. Roughly 1.3% of the sample goes to the ten largest clones. Interpreted using the paper, the time point label stands for: baseline before first vaccination. Sequenced material: peripheral blood, taken on day 0 of AZD1222 vaccination. The receptors stem from an adult in good health.

The chain employs TRBV15 and TRBJ2-1; TRBD2 aligns across 7 bases. V gave up 1 base and J gave up 6 bases; unmatched junction bases: 9. Germline lookup yields CDR1 LNHNV and CDR2 YYDKDF (reference sequence). The CDR3 sequence is 16 residues long. The CDR3 loop reads CATSRGRDRGVNEQFF. In DNA, the CDR3 is TGTGCCACCAGCAGAGGCCGGGATCGGGGGGTCAATGAGCAGTTCTTC.

The rearrangement joins TRBV10-1 to TRBJ2-1; D possibly matches TRBD1 or TRBD2 (5 bases each). The CDR3 consists of 14 residues. Per the germline V gene, CDR1 is WNHNN and CDR2 is SYGVQD (reference sequence). Trimming cost V 3 bases and J 8 bases, with 14 bases left between them. CDR3 protein: CASSESPEGHEQFF. Here the CDR3 DNA reads TGCGCCAGCAGTGAATCCCCTGAGGGGCATGAGCAGTTCTTC.

With regard to this clone: Other DNA variants within this sample encode the same CDR3. J is TRBJ2-7 and V is TRBV6-5; the D is unclear. Germline V gene lookup returns CDR1 MNHEY and CDR2 SVGAGI. The ends were cut back, 8 bases at V and 1 base at J, with 6 bases in the middle. This CDR3 spans 11 amino acids. The DNA for the CDR3 is TGTGCCAGCGGCGATTCCTACGAGCAGTACGTC. This encodes CASGDSYEQYV.

This clone occurred once. This sequence joins TRBV6-5 and TRBJ1-1; 9 bases align to TRBD1. There are 14 residues in the CDR3. Per the germline V gene, CDR1 is MNHEY and CDR2 is SVGAGI. V shed 11 bases, J shed 5 bases, and the junction held 12 bases outside the gene matches. CDR3 sequence reads: CAGRQGGWVTEAFF. The DNA of the CDR3 is TGTGCCGGGCGACAGGGGGGATGGGTTACTGAAGCTTTCTTT.

The rearrangement links TRBV5-1 to TRBJ1-6; D is unclear. Germline V gene lookup returns CDR1 SGHRS and CDR2 YFSETQ. The CDR3 is 14 residues long. V lost 0 bases and J 6 bases, leaving 7 bases between the germline ends. CDR3 nucleotides: TGCGCCAGCAGCTTGGGGGTCGCTAATTCACCCCTCCACTTT. Residues: CASSLGVANSPLHF.

The V gene is TRBV7-6, the J gene TRBJ2-5; D may be TRBD2 (5 bases). There are 12 residues in the CDR3. Germline V CDR1 and CDR2: SGHVS, FNYEAQ. The ends were cut back, 7 bases at V and 5 bases at J, with 11 bases in the middle. CDR3 bases: TGTGCCAGCACCTACGCGGGTGAGACCCAGTACTTC. It codes for CASTYAGETQYF.

There are a few counts of this clone. CDR3 residues: CASRPRAGGIYGYTF. CDR3 bases: TGTGCCAGCAGACCCCGGGCCGGGGGGATCTATGGCTACACCTTC. The V and J genes are TRBV2 and TRBJ1-2; D is possibly TRBD1 (5 bases). Germline V gene lookup returns CDR1 SNHLY and CDR2 FYNNEI. Trimming cost V 6 bases and J 4 bases, with 18 bases left between them. This CDR3 is built from 15 residues.

V is TRBV2 and J is TRBJ1-5; 7 bases map to TRBD1. J lost 6 bases, V lost 7 bases, and 12 bases had no gene match. CDR3 length: 15 amino acids. Germline V gives CDR1 SNHLY, CDR2 FYNNEI. Here the CDR3 reads CASTGEGAAGQPQHF. The CDR3 DNA reads TGTGCCAGCACCGGAGAGGGGGCGGCAGGTCAGCCCCAGCATTTT.